The 5 T cell receptor beta chains presented below share a single source sample, sequenced in a study of T cell repertoires in cytomegalovirus infection. These TCRs' antigens remain unknown. TCRdb called the reads again in MiXCR, with one record for every CDR3 protein. The sample has some 130,000 distinct CDR3 sequences; roughly a quarter are singletons. The sequencing sample was made of PBMCs, sequenced either directly or after in vitro stimulation (not recorded which). The origin of the receptors is a human donor in good health (CMV status not recorded). Some clones in this sample may be carry-over from other donors' samples.

The chain is built from TRBV3-1 and TRBJ1-5; D call uncertain. The V end lost 4 bases, the J end lost 3 bases, and 10 bases lay between the germline ends. The CDR3 extends over 14 amino acids. Germline CDR1 LGHDT, CDR2 YNNKEL (reference sequence). CDR3 DNA sequence: TGTGCCAGCAGCCGGGCCGGAGACAATCAGCCCCAGCATTTT. Translating it yields CASSRAGDNQPQHF.

The V and J genes are TRBV29-1 and TRBJ1-1, with 9 bases matching TRBD1. Trimming cost V 7 bases and J 0 bases; bases outside gene matches: 6. The CDR3 loop spans 14 amino acids. Germline lookup yields CDR1 SQVTM and CDR2 ANQGSEA. CDR3 in amino acids: CSGMRTGVNTEAFF. The CDR3 DNA is TGCAGCGGGATGAGGACAGGGGTGAACACTGAAGCTTTCTTT.

CDR3 amino acids: CASSEAGREAGELFF. Here the CDR3 DNA reads TGTGCCAGCAGTGAAGCAGGGAGGGAAGCCGGGGAGCTGTTTTTT. The chain carries TRBV25-1 and TRBJ2-2; TRBD2 agrees at 7 bases. V was pared by 2 bases and J by 6 bases, with 6 bases of the junction left unmatched. Germline CDR1 is MGHDK and CDR2 is SYGVNS. The CDR3 is 15 residues long.

This clonotype was counted a few times. The chain couples TRBV4-2 to TRBJ2-5; 8 nucleotides match TRBD2. Germline-derived CDR1 and CDR2 are LGHNA and YNFKEQ. The CDR3 is 16 residues long. V shed 3 bases and J 1 base; nucleotides not matched to a gene: 7. CDR3 amino acids: CASSQAGLAGQETQYF. Written as DNA, the CDR3 is TGTGCCAGCAGCCAGGCCGGCCTAGCGGGCCAAGAGACCCAGTACTTC.

This clonotype was counted between two and nine times. The V and J genes are TRBV2 and TRBJ2-1; D is uncertain. The V and J ends lost 7 bases and 1 base respectively, with 8 bases between them. Per the germline V gene, CDR1 is SNHLY and CDR2 is FYNNEI. The length of the CDR3 is 13 residues. The CDR3 DNA is TGTGCCAGCAAAGGGTTTTCCTACAATGAGCAGTTCTTC. Translated, it gives CASKGFSYNEQFF.